This TCR beta chain appears in the sequencing data of a study of STAT5B mutations in CD4+ large granular lymphocyte leukemia (dated by TCRdb to 2021 to 2024). Regarding the complete study: Among the healthy controls, the CDR3 'QG' motif was associated with a particular HLA allele. The TCRbeta repertoires of CD4+ T-cell large granular lymphocyte leukemia patients were compared with the TCRbeta repertoires of healthy blood donors. The purity of purified fractions was confirmed by flow cytometry on FACSCanto II or FACSVerse to exceed 95% among lymphocytes.

TCRbeta rearrangements were sequenced from genomic DNA using the immunoSEQ assay at survey resolution. In the authors' own workflow: A lowest detectable productive clonotype frequency of 2.59 x 10-5 was observed in the TCR sequencing data. Only productive TCRbeta rearrangements, meaning sequences that were complete and in-frame, were kept for the analyses. Sample clonality was computed as Simpson clonality in the immunoSEQ Analyzer version 3.0. Based on frequency, clones were grouped as very rare, small, medium, large (1-20%) or hyperexpanded (>20%). OLGA 1.2.3 estimated generation probabilities, VDJtools produced V-gene circos plots, VDJdb was queried for specificities, and GLIPH identified CDR3 motifs. What TCRdb holds here is the immuneACCESS table cut down to in-frame rearrangements. Part of the clones is not present; checked against another copy, under half of the missing clones reflect an unresolved V gene, and the others are unexplained. V, J and clone size were drawn from that table, and D and trimming were deduced from the DNA. Across this sample there are approximately 20,000 clones, with about 80% seen only once. The ten largest clonotypes hold around 9.2% of the sample.

As to this clone: The specificity of this receptor is unknown. No much larger clone exists at a distance of one base, and base qualities are not known.

Study-wide conclusions, independent of this receptor: Enrichment of TRBV06-family usage was observed among the top patient clones (8/27) relative to healthy controls (2/35). Greater clonality appeared to be present in CD4-sorted patient repertoires than in healthy CD4+ repertoires, and the difference was retained after the putative leukemic clones were removed. Main leukemic clonotypes were private to each patient, although roughly 24% of the main leukemic clonotypes were found at low frequency in the non-leukemic repertoires of other patients. Data were not HLA-matched; higher clonality in CD4+ versus CD8+ T-LGLL could reflect the relatively small sample size.

The healthy control group was made up of around 37 blood donors, and the Finnish Red Cross blood service supplied their buffy coats. All TCR-sequenced material derived from peripheral blood: patient blood samples and healthy donor buffy coats. Ficoll-Hypaque gradient centrifugation was used to isolate peripheral blood mononuclear cells. CD4+ cells were magnetically purified from the buffy coats of healthy controls. The Gentra Puregene Cell and Tissue kit was used to extract genomic DNA, and a Qubit 2.0 fluorometer was used to measure the amount of genomic DNA. Between the V and J ends, shortened by 6 bases and 0 bases respectively, the junction contains 14 bases. Sequences MDHEN (CDR1) and SYDVKM (CDR2) are obtained from the germline V gene. Reading from cysteine to phenylalanine, the CDR3 counts 15 amino acids. Kept here is only the CDR3 DNA, which spans 45 bases and is read in frame from base 1.

The V and J segments used are TRBV28 and TRBJ1-1; the D gene is possibly TRBD1, with 5 bases matching. The sequenced sample consisted of CD4+ T cells from blood buffy coats. This receptor was obtained from a human donor in good health. The CDR3 loop reads CASRAGTGMNTEAFF. The DNA reads as follows: TGTGCCAGCAGGGCCGGGACGGGAATGAACACTGAAGCTTTCTTT.